Below, one T cell receptor (beta chain) is given with its context. This sample was included in a study of PD-L1 blockade in urothelial cancer. The sample's time point: pretreatment peripheral blood. Patients suffered from locally advanced or metastatic urothelial carcinoma. V was cut by 1 base and J by 3 bases, with 7 bases left in between. Per germline, CDR1 MNHNS and CDR2 SASEGT. The CDR3 runs 13 residues. Here immunoSEQ multiplex PCR was the method, and the copy in TCRdb shows in-frame clones only, minus some. Here the sample spans 90,000 to 100,000 clones, around 90% being singletons. The source is a man aged 60 to 69 with urothelial cancer. The material was PBMCs, obtained around atezolizumab (anti-PD-L1) treatment. The chain uses TRBV6-1 and TRBJ2-7, with D possibly being TRBD1 (5 bases). The CDR3 loop is CASSEGQNYEQYF. DNA of the CDR3: TGTGCCAGCAGTGAAGGACAGAACTACGAGCAGTACTTC.